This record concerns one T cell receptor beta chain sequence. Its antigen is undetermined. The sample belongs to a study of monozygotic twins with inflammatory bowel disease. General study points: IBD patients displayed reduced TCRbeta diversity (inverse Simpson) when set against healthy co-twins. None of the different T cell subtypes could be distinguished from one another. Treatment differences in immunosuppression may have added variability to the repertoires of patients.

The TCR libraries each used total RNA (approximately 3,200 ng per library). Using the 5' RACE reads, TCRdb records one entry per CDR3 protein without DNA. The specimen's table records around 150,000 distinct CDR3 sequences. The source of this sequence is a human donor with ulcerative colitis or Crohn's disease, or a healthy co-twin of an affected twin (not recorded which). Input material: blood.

The CDR3 reads CASSTTGGNTEAFF. The chain uses TRBV25-1 and TRBJ1-1; TCRdb proposes TRBD1, but this gene call is untestable without DNA. There are 14 residues in the CDR3. Per germline, CDR1 MGHDK and CDR2 SYGVNS.